The clone carrying this T cell receptor (beta chain) was observed a single time. Researchers ran the PCR with 60 Vbeta and 13 Jbeta primers. Using immunoSEQ multiplex PCR, the repertoire was profiled, and TCRdb retains in-frame clones only, with some absent. Of around 110,000 clones in the sample, 75% to 90% are singletons; the top ten hold around 2.2%. These data originate in a study of cytomegalovirus exposure and HLA in healthy donors. The CDR3 consists of 16 residues. From germline, CDR1 is LGHNA and CDR2 YSLEER. V gave up 0 bases and J gave up 8 bases; unmatched junction bases: 8. The origin of this receptor is a man aged 25 to 40 in good health and CMV-seronegative. The sample consisted of PBMCs. The rearrangement joins TRBV4-3 to TRBJ2-1; 9 nucleotides line up with TRBD2. The CDR3 coding sequence is TGCGCCAGCAGCCAAGATTCGCGGGGGGGCGTCGATGAGCAGTTCTTC. Encoded protein: CASSQDSRGGVDEQFF.